The 4 T cell receptor beta chains in this list originate from one sample, sequenced in a study of T cells after yellow fever vaccination (dated by TCRdb to between 2019 and 2020). Libraries were built with 5' RACE. The instrument was an Illumina HiSeq 2500. TCRdb reprocessing: public reads trimmed at Q25 with fastp, clones called with MiXCR, in-frame beta chains kept. Rows with one shared CDR3 protein collapse into an entry with the most common genes and DNA. Present in this sample are 200,000 to 250,000 distinct CDR3 sequences, less than 9% of which were seen just once. Of the sample, 0.65% to 0.9% falls within the top ten clones. Interpreted using the paper, the treatment or condition label stands for: live attenuated yellow fever vaccine strain. Sample: CD4+ T cells sorted from PBMCs, taken 15 days after the yellow fever booster vaccination. The receptors were gathered from a man aged 25-40 years who received the YFV17D yellow fever vaccine.

This clonotype came up a few times. This chain links TRBV20-1 with TRBJ1-5; D unclear. Germline CDR1 and CDR2: DFQATT and SNEGSKA (reference sequence). V shed 5 bases and J shed 3 bases, with 14 bases lying between them. The CDR3 consists of 14 residues. CDR3: CSAQIVGNNQPQHF. For the CDR3, the DNA is TGCAGTGCTCAGATAGTCGGAAACAATCAGCCCCAGCATTTT.

This clonotype occurred a few times. This sequence joins TRBV24-1 and TRBJ2-2; 7 nucleotides agree with TRBD2. CDR1 and CDR2 (germline): KGHDR, SFDVKD. V lost 7 bases and J lost 5; bases outside the gene matches: 6. This CDR3 contains 14 residues. CDR3 region: CATRGPGGTGELFF. CDR3 bases: TGTGCCACCAGGGGCCCCGGGGGGACCGGGGAGCTGTTTTTT.

This clonotype was recorded at least ten times. The gene calls are TRBV14 and TRBJ2-5, with a tentative D call TRBD2 (5 bases). CDR1 and CDR2 (germline): SGHDN, FVKESK. The CDR3 totals 14 residues. The V end lost 4 bases, the J end lost 5 bases, and 14 bases lay between the germline ends. CDR3 bases: TGTGCCAGCAGCCCCGGGTGGAGGAGGGAGACCCAGTACTTC. Its protein product is CASSPGWRRETQYF.

CDR3 DNA: TGTGCCAGCAGCCGCGATCCGGGGAGAAAACTGTTTTTT. Protein sequence: CASSRDPGRKLFF. The chain is built from TRBV11-2 and TRBJ1-4; D not certain. Between the trimmed V and J ends, which lost 5 bases and 10 bases, there was a span of 14 bases. CDR1 is SGHAT and CDR2 is FQNNGV in the germline V gene. This CDR3 region has 13 residues.